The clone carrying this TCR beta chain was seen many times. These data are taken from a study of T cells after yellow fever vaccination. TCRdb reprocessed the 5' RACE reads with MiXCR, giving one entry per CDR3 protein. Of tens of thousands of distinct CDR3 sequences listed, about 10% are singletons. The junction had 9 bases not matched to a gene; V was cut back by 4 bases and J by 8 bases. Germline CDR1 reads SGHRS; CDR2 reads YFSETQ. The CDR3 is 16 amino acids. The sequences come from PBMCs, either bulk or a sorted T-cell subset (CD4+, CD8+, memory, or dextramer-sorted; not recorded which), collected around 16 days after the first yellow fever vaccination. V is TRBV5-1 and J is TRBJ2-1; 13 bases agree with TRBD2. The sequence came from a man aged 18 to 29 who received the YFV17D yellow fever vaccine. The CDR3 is CASSRQTSGGADEQFF. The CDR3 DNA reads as TGCGCCAGCAGCCGGCAAACTAGCGGGGGGGCAGATGAGCAGTTCTTC.